The present T cell receptor (beta chain) was sequenced within a study of a mutant IDH1 vaccine in newly diagnosed glioma. Study-wide context: There were approximately 62% males and about 38% females among treated patients, whose mean age was roughly 40 years. Previous care, which was radiotherapy, temozolomide, or both, most often involved both.

Whole-study results and caveats: 93.3% of patients showed vaccine-induced immune responses across multiple MHC alleles.

Comments on this clone: Antigen: not known.

The time point: baseline, week 1 (first vaccination visit). The treatment was: pre-vaccination baseline after standard-of-care therapy. Trimming removed 5 bases from V and 11 bases from J, with 13 bases in between. The CDR3 has 13 amino acids. The germline CDR1 and CDR2 sequences are MNHNY and SVGAGI (reference sequence). This table comes from immunoSEQ multiplex PCR, and its TCRdb copy is limited to in-frame clones, with some not included. The sample shows 15,000 to 20,000 clones, 70% to 80% of them seen only once. The clonotype originates from a man aged 35 to 55 with glioma. The chain joins TRBV6-6 to TRBJ1-6; possible D gene TRBD1, 6 bases. The sequencing used PBMCs, collected from a glioma patient treated with radiotherapy, temozolomide or both. CDR3 loop: CASSRGARAPLHF. CDR3 bases: TGTGCCAGCAGTAGGGGGGCCCGGGCACCCCTCCACTTT.